A selection of T cell receptor beta chains follows, all from one sample in a study of T cells in Graves' hyperthyroidism and ophthalmopathy. Using its own MiXCR run on the multiplex PCR reads, TCRdb lists one record per CDR3 protein. The sample holds 200,000 to 250,000 distinct CDR3 sequences, 15% to 20% seen once. The specimen was blood. These receptors were collected from a woman aged 18-29 years with Graves' ophthalmopathy. The CDR3 runs from the conserved cysteine through the conserved F or W. The order of the fields is D gene, J gene, V gene, clone size, CDR3 protein, CDR3 DNA. D genes are given only for firm matches. A clone size is listed for some rows: how often the clone was seen (once, few, many), or a class if it is expanded.

>-|TRBJ1-1|TRBV7-2|-
CANRPGPRGAFF
TGTGCCAACAGACCCGGGCCACGAGGAGCTTTCTTT
>TRBD1|TRBJ2-3|TRBV20-1|-
CSARGQGADTQYF
TGCAGTGCTAGGGGACAGGGGGCAGATACGCAGTATTTT
>TRBD2|TRBJ2-5|TRBV20-1|many
CSATEMGAGVQTQYF
TGCAGTGCTACCGAAATGGGAGCGGGAGTACAGACCCAGTACTTC
>-|TRBJ1-5|TRBV28|many
CASSLRAGPYSNQPQHF
TGTGCCAGCAGTTTACGTGCAGGGCCCTATAGCAATCAGCCCCAGCATTTT
>-|TRBJ2-2|TRBV14|many
CASSQWEMNTGELFF
TGTGCCAGCAGCCAATGGGAGATGAACACCGGGGAGCTGTTTTTT
>TRBD1|TRBJ1-2|TRBV27|many
CASSSKGGQGAVYGYTF
TGTGCCAGCAGTTCAAAGGGGGGACAGGGGGCCGTCTATGGCTACACCTTC
>TRBD1|TRBJ1-1|TRBV15|many
CATSRLGQGAAEAFF
TGTGCCACCAGCAGGCTCGGACAGGGGGCGGCTGAAGCTTTCTTT
>-|TRBJ2-7|TRBV13|many
CASSLASQGTDEQYF
TGTGCCAGCAGCTTAGCATCACAGGGAACCGACGAGCAGTACTTC
>-|TRBJ2-3|TRBV29-1|many
CSGILRGTDTQYF
TGCAGCGGTATTTTAAGGGGCACAGATACGCAGTATTTT
>TRBD2|TRBJ2-1|TRBV6-2/TRBV6-3|many
CASKREGGEQFF
TGTGCCAGCAAGCGGGAGGGTGGTGAGCAGTTCTTC
>TRBD1|TRBJ2-7|TRBV5-1|-
CASTKDRADEQYF
TGCGCCAGCACCAAGGACAGGGCGGACGAGCAGTACTTC
>TRBD1|TRBJ1-6|TRBV20-1|many
CSATTGTGLSPLHF
TGCAGTGCTACCACCGGGACAGGGTTATCACCCCTCCACTTT
>-|TRBJ2-2|TRBV6-1|few
CASSHSGELFF
TGTGCCAGCAGCCACTCCGGGGAGCTGTTTTTT
>-|TRBJ2-1|TRBV3-1|few
CASSPPLGGGSSYNEQFF
TGTGCCAGCAGCCCCCCCCTGGGGGGGGGCTCTTCCTACAATGAGCAGTTCTTC